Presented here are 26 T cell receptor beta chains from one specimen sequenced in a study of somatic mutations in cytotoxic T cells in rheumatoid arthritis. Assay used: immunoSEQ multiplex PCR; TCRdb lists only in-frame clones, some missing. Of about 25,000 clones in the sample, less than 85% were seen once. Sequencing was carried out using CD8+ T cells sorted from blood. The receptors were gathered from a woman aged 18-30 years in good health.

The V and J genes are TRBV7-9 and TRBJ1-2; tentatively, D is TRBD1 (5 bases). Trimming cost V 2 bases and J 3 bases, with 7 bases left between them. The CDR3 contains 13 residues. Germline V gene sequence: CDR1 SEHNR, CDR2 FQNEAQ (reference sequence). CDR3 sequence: CASSLPGYYGYTF. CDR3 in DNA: TGTGCCAGCAGCTTACCAGGGTACTATGGCTACACCTTC.

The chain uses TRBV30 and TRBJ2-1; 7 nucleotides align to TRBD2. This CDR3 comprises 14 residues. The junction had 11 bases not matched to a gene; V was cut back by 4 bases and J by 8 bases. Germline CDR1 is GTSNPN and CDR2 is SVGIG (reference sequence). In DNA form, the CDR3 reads TGTGCCTGGAACGGGGCGGGAGACGGGTATGAGCAGTTCTTC. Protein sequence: CAWNGAGDGYEQFF.

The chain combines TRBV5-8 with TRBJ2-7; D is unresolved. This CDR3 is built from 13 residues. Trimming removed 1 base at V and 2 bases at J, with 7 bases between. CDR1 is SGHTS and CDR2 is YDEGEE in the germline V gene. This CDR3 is CASSLNLAYEQYF. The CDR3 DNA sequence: TGTGCCAGCAGCTTGAACCTCGCCTACGAGCAGTACTTC.

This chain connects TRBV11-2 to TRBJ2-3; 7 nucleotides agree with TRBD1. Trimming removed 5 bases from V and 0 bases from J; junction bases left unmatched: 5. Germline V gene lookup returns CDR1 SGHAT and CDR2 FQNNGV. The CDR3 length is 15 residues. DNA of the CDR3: TGTGCCAGCAGCGGAGCAGGGGGTAGCACAGATACGCAGTATTTT. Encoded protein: CASSGAGGSTDTQYF. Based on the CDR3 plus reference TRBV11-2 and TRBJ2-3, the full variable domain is EAGVAQSPRYKIIEKRQSVAFWCNPISGHATLYWYQQILGQGPKLLIQFQNNGVVDDSQLPKDRFSAERLKGVDSTLKIQPAKLEDSAVYLCASSGAGGSTDTQYFGPGTRLTVL.

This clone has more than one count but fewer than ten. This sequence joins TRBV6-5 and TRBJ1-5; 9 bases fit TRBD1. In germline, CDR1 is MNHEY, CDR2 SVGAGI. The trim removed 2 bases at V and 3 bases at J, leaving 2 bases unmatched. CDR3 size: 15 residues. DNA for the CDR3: TGTGCCAGCAGTTACGGGACAGGGTCCAATCAGCCCCAGCATTTT. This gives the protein CASSYGTGSNQPQHF.

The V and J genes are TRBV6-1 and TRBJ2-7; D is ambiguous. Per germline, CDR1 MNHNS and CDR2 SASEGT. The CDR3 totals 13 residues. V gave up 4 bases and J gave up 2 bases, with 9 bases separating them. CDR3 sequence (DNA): TGTGCCAGCAGTGGGTTACTTACCTACGAGCAGTACGTC. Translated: CASSGLLTYEQYV.

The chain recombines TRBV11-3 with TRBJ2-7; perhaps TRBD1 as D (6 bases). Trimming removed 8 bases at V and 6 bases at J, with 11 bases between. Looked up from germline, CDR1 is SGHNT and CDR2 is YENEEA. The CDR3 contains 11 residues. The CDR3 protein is CASQGMGEQYF. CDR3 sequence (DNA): TGTGCCAGCCAGGGGATGGGCGAGCAGTACTTC. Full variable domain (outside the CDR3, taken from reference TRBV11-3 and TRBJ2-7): EAGVVQSPRYKIIEKKQPVAFWCNPISGHNTLYWYLQNLGQGPELLIRYENEEAVDDSQLPKDRFSAERLKGVDSTLKIQPAELGDSAVYLCASQGMGEQYFGPGTRLTVT.

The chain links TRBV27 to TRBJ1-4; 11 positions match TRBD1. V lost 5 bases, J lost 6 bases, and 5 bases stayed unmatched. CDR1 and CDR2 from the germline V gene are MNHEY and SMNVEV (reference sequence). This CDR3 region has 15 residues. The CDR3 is CASSQPGQGDEKLFF. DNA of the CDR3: TGTGCCAGCAGTCAACCGGGACAGGGGGATGAAAAACTGTTTTTT. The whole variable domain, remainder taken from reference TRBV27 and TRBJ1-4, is EAQVTQNPRYLITVTGKKLTVTCSQNMNHEYMSWYRQDPGLGLRQIYYSMNVEVTDKGDVPEGYKVSRKEKRNFPLILESPSPNQTSLYFCASSQPGQGDEKLFFGSGTQLSVL.

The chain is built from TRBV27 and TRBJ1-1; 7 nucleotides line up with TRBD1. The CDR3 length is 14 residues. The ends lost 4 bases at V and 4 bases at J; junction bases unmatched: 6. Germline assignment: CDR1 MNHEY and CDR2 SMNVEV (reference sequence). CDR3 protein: CASSWGRGFTEAFF. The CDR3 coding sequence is TGTGCCAGCAGTTGGGGCAGGGGGTTCACTGAAGCTTTCTTT.

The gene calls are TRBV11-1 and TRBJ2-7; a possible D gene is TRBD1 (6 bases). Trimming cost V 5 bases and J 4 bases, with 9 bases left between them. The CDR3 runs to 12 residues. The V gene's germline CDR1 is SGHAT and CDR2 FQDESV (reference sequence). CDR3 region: CASSPTGYEQYV. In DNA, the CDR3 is TGTGCCAGCAGCCCTACAGGGTACGAGCAGTACGTC.

The CDR3 sequence: CASSLGGSYEQYF. The CDR3, as DNA: TGTGCCAGCAGCCTCGGGGGAAGTTACGAACAGTACTTC. This sequence joins TRBV4-2 and TRBJ2-5; perhaps TRBD2 as D (6 bases). Germline V lookup: CDR1 LGHNA, CDR2 YNFKEQ. The CDR3 loop spans 13 amino acids. V lost 4 bases and J 11 bases, leaving 17 bases between the germline ends.

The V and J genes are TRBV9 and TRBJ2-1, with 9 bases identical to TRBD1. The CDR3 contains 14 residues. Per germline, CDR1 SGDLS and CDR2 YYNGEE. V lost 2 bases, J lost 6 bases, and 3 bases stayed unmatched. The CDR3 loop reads CASSVGTGLNEQFF. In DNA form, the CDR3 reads TGTGCCAGCAGCGTGGGGACAGGGCTCAATGAGCAGTTCTTC.

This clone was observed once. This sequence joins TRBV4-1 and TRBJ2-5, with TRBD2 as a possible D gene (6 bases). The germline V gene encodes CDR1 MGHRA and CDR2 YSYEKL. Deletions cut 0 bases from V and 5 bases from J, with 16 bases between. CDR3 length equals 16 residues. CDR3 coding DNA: TGCGCCAGCAGCCAAGATTGGAGTTCTCGGGGGGAGACCCAGTACTTC. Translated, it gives CASSQDWSSRGETQYF.

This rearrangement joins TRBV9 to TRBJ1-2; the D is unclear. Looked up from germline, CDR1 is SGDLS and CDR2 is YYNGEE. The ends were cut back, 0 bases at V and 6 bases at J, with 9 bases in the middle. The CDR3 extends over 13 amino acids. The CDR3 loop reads CASSVGGVDGYTF. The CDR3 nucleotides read TGTGCCAGCAGCGTAGGCGGGGTGGATGGCTACACCTTC.

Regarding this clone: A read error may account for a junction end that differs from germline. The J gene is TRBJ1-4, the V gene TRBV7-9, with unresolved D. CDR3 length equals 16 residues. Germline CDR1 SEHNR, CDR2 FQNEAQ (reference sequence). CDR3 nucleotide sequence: TGTGCCAGCAGCCGACCCCAAGGACCCGTTAATGAAAAGCTGTTTTTT. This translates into CASSRPQGPVNEKLFF.

For the CDR3, the DNA is TGTGCCAGCAGCCTCGGACAGTTAGAGCAGTTCTTC. Translating it yields CASSLGQLEQFF. The rearrangement joins TRBV28 to TRBJ2-1; D possibly corresponds to TRBD1 (6 bases). Germline V gives CDR1 MDHEN, CDR2 SYDVKM. Trimming shortened V by 6 bases and J by 10 bases, and 13 bases separated the two germline ends. The CDR3 totals 12 residues.

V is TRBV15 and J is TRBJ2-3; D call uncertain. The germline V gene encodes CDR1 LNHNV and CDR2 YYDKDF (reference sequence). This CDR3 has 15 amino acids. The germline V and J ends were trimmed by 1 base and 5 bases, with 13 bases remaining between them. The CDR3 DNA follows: TGTGCCACCAGCAGAGCCCCGGACGCCCGAGATACGCAGTATTTT. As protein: CATSRAPDARDTQYF. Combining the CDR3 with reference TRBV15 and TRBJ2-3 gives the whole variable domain DAMVIQNPRYQVTQFGKPVTLSCSQTLNHNVMYWYQQKSSQAPKLLFHYYDKDFNNEADTPDNFQSRRPNTSFCFLDIRSPGLGDTAMYLCATSRAPDARDTQYFGPGTRLTVL.

The CDR3 nucleotides read TGTGCCAGCAGGGAGGAGCCAGGAGCCCAGTACTTC. Translated, it gives CASREEPGAQYF. J is TRBJ2-5 and V is TRBV2, with D maybe TRBD2 (5 bases). There are 12 residues in the CDR3. Germline V gene data show CDR1 as SNHLY and CDR2 as FYNNEI. V shed 6 bases and J shed 9 bases, with 14 bases lying between them.

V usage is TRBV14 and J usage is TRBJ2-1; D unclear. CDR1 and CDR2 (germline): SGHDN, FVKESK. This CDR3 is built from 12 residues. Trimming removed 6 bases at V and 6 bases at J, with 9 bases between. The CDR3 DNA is TGTGCCAGCAGTCAGGTAGCCAATGAGCAGTTCTTC. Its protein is CASSQVANEQFF.

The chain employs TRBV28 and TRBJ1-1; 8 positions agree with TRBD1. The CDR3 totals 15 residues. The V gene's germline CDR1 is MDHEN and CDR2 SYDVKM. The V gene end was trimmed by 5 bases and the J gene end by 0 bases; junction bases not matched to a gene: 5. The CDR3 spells CASSPRDRLNTEAFF. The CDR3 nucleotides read TGTGCCAGCAGTCCAAGGGACAGGTTGAACACTGAAGCTTTCTTT.

The CDR3 nucleotides are TGTGCCAGTAGTTTTAAGCGGGAGAAAACCGGGGAGCTGTTTTTT. This encodes CASSFKREKTGELFF. The rearrangement joins TRBV19 to TRBJ2-2; the match to TRBD2 covers 8 bases. Unmatched junction bases numbered 7, after V lost 5 bases and J lost 5 bases. Germline V gene data show CDR1 as LNHDA and CDR2 as SQIVND (reference sequence). This CDR3 is 15 amino acids long.

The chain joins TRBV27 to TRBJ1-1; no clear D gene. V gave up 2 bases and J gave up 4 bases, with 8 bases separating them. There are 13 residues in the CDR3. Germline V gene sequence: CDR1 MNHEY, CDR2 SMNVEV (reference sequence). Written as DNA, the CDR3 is TGTGCCAGCAGTTTAGGGCCAGTCACTGAAGCTTTCTTT. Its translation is CASSLGPVTEAFF.

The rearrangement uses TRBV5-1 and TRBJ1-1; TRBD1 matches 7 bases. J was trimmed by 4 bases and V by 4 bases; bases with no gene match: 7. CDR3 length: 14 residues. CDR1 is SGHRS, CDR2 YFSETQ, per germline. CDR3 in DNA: TGCGCCAGCAGCACCGACAGGGAGACCACTGAAGCTTTCTTT. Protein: CASSTDRETTEAFF. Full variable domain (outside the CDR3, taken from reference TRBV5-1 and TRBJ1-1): KAGVTQTPRYLIKTRGQQVTLSCSPISGHRSVSWYQQTPGQGLQFLFEYFSETQRNKGNFPGRFSGRQFSNSRSEMNVSTLELGDSALYLCASSTDRETTEAFFGQGTRLTVV.

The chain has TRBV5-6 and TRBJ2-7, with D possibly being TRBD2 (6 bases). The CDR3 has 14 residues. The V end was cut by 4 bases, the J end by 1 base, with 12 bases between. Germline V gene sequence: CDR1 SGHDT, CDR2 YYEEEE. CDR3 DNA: TGTGCCAGCAGCCTGGGGACTGCTTCCTACGAGCAGTACTTC. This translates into CASSLGTASYEQYF.

CDR3 sequence reads: CASRVQVASDTQYF. Here the CDR3 DNA reads TGTGCCAGCAGGGTACAGGTGGCGTCAGATACGCAGTATTTT. The genes are TRBV6-6 and TRBJ2-3; perhaps TRBD1 as D (5 bases). The CDR3 totals 14 residues. Germline CDR1 reads MNHNY; CDR2 reads SVGAGI (reference sequence). V lost 6 bases, J lost 4 bases, and 14 bases lay in between.

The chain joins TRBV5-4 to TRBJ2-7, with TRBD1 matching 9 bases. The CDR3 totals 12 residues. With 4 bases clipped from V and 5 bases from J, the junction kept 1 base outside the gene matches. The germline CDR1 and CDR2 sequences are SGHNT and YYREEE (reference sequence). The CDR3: CASSRDRDEQYV. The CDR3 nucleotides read TGTGCCAGCAGCCGGGACAGGGACGAGCAGTACGTC.